This entry features one T cell receptor beta chain sequence. Its antigen is as yet unknown. This sample includes further DNA sequences coding for the same CDR3. Between the trimmed V and J ends, which lost 3 bases and 6 bases, there was a span of 3 bases. The CDR3 is made up of 11 amino acids. TCRdb's copy holds only in-frame clones and misses some; the assay was immunoSEQ multiplex PCR. Among 100,000 to 120,000 clones listed, about four fifths were seen once. The data belong to a study of T cell responses to AZD1222 COVID-19 vaccine. Study-wide findings and caveats: Baseline serostatus was positive in only six AZD1222 recipients.

The J gene is TRBJ2-1, the V gene TRBV12-3 or TRBV12-4; the D is unclear. Specimen: peripheral blood, collected on day 0 of AZD1222 vaccination. The TCR sequence derives from an adult in good health. The CDR3 DNA is TGTGCCAGCAGTTTTTCCAATGAGCAGTTCTTC. This codes for CASSFSNEQFF.